These 9 T cell receptor beta chains share one sample of origin, sequenced in a study of response to subunit inactivated influenza vaccine. TCRdb used MiXCR to reprocess the RT-PCR reads, holding one entry per CDR3 protein. The sample holds some 500,000 distinct CDR3 sequences, approximately 24% seen once. This specimen consisted of CD4+ T cells sorted from PBMCs, obtained roughly 5 days after vaccination. All receptors derive from a man in his forties or fifties who received an inactivated influenza vaccine.

This clonotype was detected a few times. CDR3 amino acids: CASRPPGGRTDTQYF. In DNA, the CDR3 is TGCGCCAGCAGGCCCCCGGGAGGCCGCACAGATACGCAGTATTTT. The V gene is TRBV5-1, the J gene TRBJ2-3; 7 bases match TRBD2. The CDR3 extends over 15 amino acids. The ends lost 5 bases at V and 1 base at J; junction bases unmatched: 7. Germline assignment: CDR1 SGHRS and CDR2 YFSETQ.

The chain recombines TRBV15 with TRBJ1-1; D uncertain. V lost 1 base and J lost 3, with 6 bases in between. This CDR3 is 13 amino acids long. Germline V CDR1 and CDR2: LNHNV, YYDKDF (reference sequence). The CDR3 nucleotides read TGTGCCACCAGCAGAGTAGGATACACTGAAGCTTTCTTT. It specifies CATSRVGYTEAFF. The complete variable domain, with remaining parts taken from reference TRBV15 and TRBJ1-1, reads DAMVIQNPRYQVTQFGKPVTLSCSQTLNHNVMYWYQQKSSQAPKLLFHYYDKDFNNEADTPDNFQSRRPNTSFCFLDIRSPGLGDTAMYLCATSRVGYTEAFFGQGTRLTVV.

The chain joins TRBV10-3 to TRBJ1-1; a weak D match, TRBD1 (6 bases). The V gene lost 2 bases and the J gene lost 1 base, with 8 bases spanning the gap. CDR3 size: 14 residues. CDR1 ENHRY and CDR2 SYGVKD come from the germline V gene. The CDR3, as DNA: TGTGCCATCAGTGAGGACAGGACGAACACTGAAGCTTTCTTT. This sequence encodes CAISEDRTNTEAFF.

This clonotype was seen more than once but under ten times. V gene TRBV18 combines with J gene TRBJ2-3; D gene ambiguous. The CDR3 runs to 16 residues. Trimming shortened V by 3 bases and J by 0 bases, and 13 bases separated the two germline ends. CDR1 and CDR2 (germline): KGHSH, LQKENI. The DNA of the CDR3 is TGTGCCAGCTCACCCCAAGGGCCCCGAAGCACAGATACGCAGTATTTT. It encodes CASSPQGPRSTDTQYF. The full variable domain, completed using reference TRBV18 and TRBJ2-3, is NAGVMQNPRHLVRRRGQEARLRCSPMKGHSHVYWYRQLPEEGLKFMVYLQKENIIDESGMPKERFSAEFPKEGPSILRIQQVVRGDSAAYFCASSPQGPRSTDTQYFGPGTRLTVL.

In this sample, this clonotype turned up once. The CDR3 carries no conserved terminal phenylalanine or tryptophan, so it likely arises from a read error. V usage is TRBV20-1 and J usage is TRBJ2-1; TRBD2 matches 8 bases. The CDR3 consists of 12 residues. Trimming took 7 bases from V and 6 from J; bases not matched to a gene: 5. Germline V gene lookup returns CDR1 DFQATT and CDR2 SNEGSKA (reference sequence). The CDR3 loop is CSVLGLGNEQFS. CDR3 DNA: TGCAGTGTCTTGGGACTAGGCAATGAGCAGTTCTCC.

This clonotype was detected only a few times. The V gene is TRBV7-9, the J gene TRBJ2-1, with D perhaps given as TRBD1 or TRBD2 (6 bases each). V lost 3 bases, J lost 6 bases, and 15 bases lay in between. This CDR3 spans 15 amino acids. The germline V gene encodes CDR1 SEHNR and CDR2 FQNEAQ (reference sequence). The chain's CDR3 is CASSLGGTLRNEQFF. CDR3 DNA sequence: TGTGCCAGCAGCTTGGGCGGGACACTACGCAATGAGCAGTTCTTC.

This clonotype showed up just a few times. The J gene is TRBJ2-7, the V gene TRBV5-1; tentative D call: TRBD2 (5 bases). V lost 4 bases to trimming and J lost 3 bases, with 14 bases between them. The CDR3 is 14 amino acids. Germline CDR1 reads SGHRS; CDR2 reads YFSETQ. The CDR3 reads CASSTFPGDYEQYF. CDR3 DNA sequence: TGCGCCAGCAGCACATTTCCCGGGGACTACGAGCAGTACTTC. Using reference TRBV5-1 and TRBJ2-7 for the parts outside the CDR3, the full variable domain is KAGVTQTPRYLIKTRGQQVTLSCSPISGHRSVSWYQQTPGQGLQFLFEYFSETQRNKGNFPGRFSGRQFSNSRSEMNVSTLELGDSALYLCASSTFPGDYEQYFGPGTRLTVT.

This clonotype was seen more than once but under ten times. J is TRBJ2-1 and V is TRBV25-1; 7 bases agree with TRBD2. The trim removed 5 bases at V and 1 base at J, leaving 5 bases unmatched. Germline CDR1 MGHDK, CDR2 SYGVNS. This CDR3 comprises 15 residues. The CDR3 protein is CASSNRGVSYNEQFF. DNA of the CDR3: TGTGCCAGCAGTAACCGGGGGGTTTCCTACAATGAGCAGTTCTTC. The full variable domain, in which reference TRBV25-1 and TRBJ2-1 provide the parts outside the CDR3, is EADIYQTPRYLVIGTGKKITLECSQTMGHDKMYWYQQDPGMELHLIHYSYGVNSTEKGDLSSESTVSRIRTEHFPLTLESARPSHTSQYLCASSNRGVSYNEQFFGPGTRLTVL.

CDR3 residues: CAWSDSLQRSGANVLTF. Here the CDR3 DNA reads TGTGCCTGGAGTGATTCGCTTCAACGCTCTGGGGCCAACGTCCTGACTTTC. The rearrangement joins TRBV30 to TRBJ2-6; D is ambiguous. Trimming took off 1 base at V and 0 bases at J, with 13 bases between the two ends. In germline, CDR1 is GTSNPN, CDR2 SVGIG (reference sequence). This CDR3 has 17 amino acids.